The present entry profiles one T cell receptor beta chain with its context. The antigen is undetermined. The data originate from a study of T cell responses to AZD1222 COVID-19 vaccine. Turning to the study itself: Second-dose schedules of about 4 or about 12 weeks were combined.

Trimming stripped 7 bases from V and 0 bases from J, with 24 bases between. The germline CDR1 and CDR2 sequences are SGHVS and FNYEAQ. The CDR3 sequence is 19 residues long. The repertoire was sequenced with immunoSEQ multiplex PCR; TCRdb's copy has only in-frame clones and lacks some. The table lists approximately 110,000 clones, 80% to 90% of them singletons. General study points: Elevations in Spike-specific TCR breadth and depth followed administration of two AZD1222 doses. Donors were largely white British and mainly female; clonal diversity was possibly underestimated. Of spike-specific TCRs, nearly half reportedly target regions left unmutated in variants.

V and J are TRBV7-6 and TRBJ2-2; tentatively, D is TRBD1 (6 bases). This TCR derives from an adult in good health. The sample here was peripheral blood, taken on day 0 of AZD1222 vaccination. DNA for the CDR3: TGTGCCAGCACCTTCGCCCGGGAAGGGGACAACCCGAACACCGGGGAGCTGTTTTTT. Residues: CASTFAREGDNPNTGELFF.